This record looks at one T cell receptor (beta chain) sequence and its context. This receptor's antigen is unknown. Base-call qualities are not available, and no considerably larger clone is one nucleotide away. This entry belongs to a study of blood T cell repertoires in COVID-19 (TCRdb year 2020). Turning to the overall study: The collaborator samples originated in the United States, Italy and Spain and spanned the acute and convalescent phases of COVID-19. The prospective study material was composed of cDNA or gDNA derived from T cells, B-cell-depleted T cells, or PBMCs. Subjects who had been exposed to COVID-19, were actively infected with it, or had recovered from it provided the deeply sampled blood TCRbeta repertoires that made up the dataset. The repertoires were released in a freely available public database meant as a resource for research on the immune response to SARS-CoV-2. The samples were drawn from two sources: the first 160 participants of the ongoing ImmuneRACE study, and 1,000 to 1,500 subjects contributed by 6 global collaborators. A de-identified subject ID, COVID-19 status, age in years and sex were almost always included in the sample metadata. HLA class I and class II types, where available, came from metadata supplied by the sample provider rather than from assay-based typing. The paper as a whole reports these results and caveats: How much clinical and demographic metadata was included differed by source and by participant, and the metadata was provided uncurated.

TCRbeta CDR3 regions were amplified from genomic DNA by means of the immunoSEQ Assay, a bias-controlled multiplex PCR. The published analysis was carried out like this. The number of nucleated cells in each sample was estimated by amplification of reference gene primers within the assay. Sequence reads were collapsed and filtered to measure the absolute abundance of every unique TCRbeta CDR3 rearrangement. Productive Simpson clonality was computed per sample as the square root of Simpson's diversity index over productive rearrangements. TCRdb obtained this table from immuneACCESS and retained in-frame rearrangements with V and J assigned. These tables miss some clones; where compared with another copy, unresolved V genes account for less than half of the shortfall, and the remainder is unexplained. V and J calls plus clone size are reproduced from that table; the DNA served to infer D and trimming. This sample gives a few hundred thousand clones in total; over 75% of them show up just once. Approximately 1.5% of the sample is taken by the ten largest.

Participants in the prospective study were enrolled through a virtual design, were aged about 18 to 100 years, and lived in roughly 25 United States geographic areas. Cohort assignment in the prospective study relied on participant-reported clinical history from a screening survey and a study questionnaire. Exposed participants were defined as having been in contact with someone with a PCR-confirmed or clinician-diagnosed COVID-19 case within 2 weeks of study entry. In the prospective study, mobile phlebotomists collected whole blood, serum and a nasopharyngeal or oropharyngeal swab from each participant. Over a roughly two-month period, participants in the prospective study had the option of providing additional blood draws and questionnaires. Before DNA extraction, blood samples from the prospective study were shipped at room temperature or frozen. Spanning cysteine to phenylalanine, the CDR3 consists of 13 amino acids. The read is trimmed to its CDR3 DNA, 39 bases read in frame from base 1. Sequences MNHEY (CDR1) and SVGAGI (CDR2) are obtained from the germline V gene. At the junction V is shortened by 2 bases and J by 2 bases, with 6 bases in between.

Sample: PBMCs or T cells enriched from blood (not recorded which). This chain joins TRBV6-5 to TRBJ2-5; the D gene is not confidently resolved. This receptor was obtained from a woman aged 18-29 years who had been exposed to COVID-19. The sequenced DNA: TGTGCCAGCAGTTACGGGCAGCAAGAGACCCAGTACTTC. This yields the protein CASSYGQQETQYF.